A selection of T cell receptor beta chains follows, all from one sample in a study of T cells in localized non-small cell lung cancer. The table came from immunoSEQ multiplex PCR; TCRdb's copy has only in-frame clones and leaves some out. The sample consists of 25,000 to 30,000 clones, approximately 90% of them appearing once. Specimen: peripheral blood, collected before any cancer treatment. The receptors here all came from a female donor of 60 years or more with stage I lung adenocarcinoma. The CDR3 runs from the conserved cysteine through the conserved F or W. Fields, in order: clone size, J gene, V gene, D gene, CDR3 protein, CDR3 DNA. A D gene is named only where the DNA matches it firmly. The size field is filled for only some rows; it gives once, few, many or a size class.

- | TRBJ1-1 | TRBV18 | - | CASSPPSGTRTEAFF | TGTGCCAGCTCACCACCGTCGGGGACGCGGACTGAAGCTTTCTTT
- | TRBJ1-1 | TRBV30 | - | CAWIYLGINTEAFF | TGTGCCTGGATATATTTAGGGATTAACACTGAAGCTTTCTTT
- | TRBJ2-3 | TRBV5-1 | - | CASSPNTDTQYF | TGCGCCAGCAGCCCCAACACAGATACGCAGTATTTT
- | TRBJ2-7 | TRBV18 | - | CASSLTNEQYF | TGTGCCAGCTCACTTACGAACGAGCAGTACTTC
- | TRBJ1-5 | TRBV28 | - | CASSEGRAINQPQHF | TGTGCCAGCAGTGAGGGACGGGCCATCAATCAGCCCCAGCATTTT
- | TRBJ2-3 | TRBV28 | - | CASGGDTQYF | TGTGCCAGCGGCGGGGATACGCAGTATTTT
- | TRBJ1-6 | TRBV10-3 | TRBD1 | CAIGQGEPPLHF | TGTGCCATCGGACAGGGCGAACCACCCCTCCACTTT
once | TRBJ2-1 | TRBV10-2 | TRBD2 | CASSGLGREGEQFF | TGCGCCAGCAGTGGGCTGGGGCGGGAGGGTGAGCAGTTCTTC
- | TRBJ2-7 | TRBV30 | - | CAWISGGGYEQYF | TGTGCCTGGATATCCGGGGGCGGGTACGAGCAGTACTTC
once | TRBJ2-1 | TRBV5-8 | - | CASSQRTYNEQFF | TGTGCCAGCAGCCAAAGGACCTACAATGAGCAGTTCTTC
- | TRBJ2-2 | TRBV6-4 | TRBD1 | CASTPGTANTGELFF | TGTGCCAGCACGCCCGGGACAGCGAACACCGGGGAGCTGTTTTTT
once | TRBJ2-3 | TRBV29-1 | TRBD1 | CSVASGTGSTDTQYF | TGCAGCGTTGCATCGGGGACAGGAAGCACAGATACGCAGTATTTT
- | TRBJ2-6 | TRBV5-4 | - | CASSPGGRSGANVLTF | TGTGCCAGCAGCCCCGGGGGACGCTCTGGGGCCAACGTCCTGACTTTC
- | TRBJ2-7 | TRBV5-4 | TRBD2 | CASSPGLAREQYF | TGTGCCAGCAGCCCGGGACTAGCACGCGAGCAGTACTTC
- | TRBJ1-3 | TRBV7-9 | TRBD1 | CASSRGTGGGNTIYF | TGTGCCAGCAGCCGTGGAACAGGGGGCGGAAACACCATATATTTT
- | TRBJ1-5 | TRBV7-8 | - | CASSLAPWEQPQHF | TGTGCCAGCAGCTTAGCTCCGTGGGAGCAGCCCCAGCATTTT
- | TRBJ2-7 | TRBV4-2 | - | CASSQDATGDLYEQYF | TGTGCCAGCAGCCAAGATGCAACAGGGGACTTGTACGAGCAGTACTTC
- | TRBJ2-3 | TRBV29-1 | TRBD1 | CSVRDRATDTQYF | TGCAGCGTCCGGGACAGGGCCACAGATACGCAGTATTTT
- | TRBJ1-3 | TRBV4-1 | TRBD1 | CASSQPGQSIGNTIYF | TGCGCCAGCAGCCAACCGGGACAGAGTATTGGAAACACCATATATTTT
- | TRBJ1-2 | TRBV2 | TRBD1 | CASSKGQGAGGYTF | TGTGCCAGCAGTAAGGGACAGGGGGCCGGCGGCTACACCTTC
- | TRBJ2-5 | TRBV5-1 | - | CASSLGQGGQTQYF | TGCGCCAGCAGCCTAGGACAGGGAGGGCAGACCCAGTACTTC
- | TRBJ1-2 | TRBV28 | - | CATTSRNYGYTF | TGTGCCACCACAAGCAGGAACTATGGCTACACCTTC
- | TRBJ1-1 | TRBV6-1 | TRBD1 | CASSATGGPNTEAFF | TGTGCCAGCAGTGCTACAGGGGGGCCCAACACTGAAGCTTTCTTT
- | TRBJ1-5 | TRBV12-2 | - | CASRLSFLLRWPQHF | TGTGCAAGTCGCCTCTCTTTTCTACTACGATGGCCCCAGCATTTT
- | TRBJ2-2 | TRBV11-3 | - | CASRGGTGELFF | TGTGCCAGCAGGGGAGGCACCGGGGAGCTGTTTTTT
once | TRBJ2-1 | TRBV6-6 | TRBD2 | CASSYGGSGHNEQFF | TGTGCCAGCAGTTACGGCGGGAGTGGCCACAATGAGCAGTTCTTC
- | TRBJ2-4 | TRBV30 | - | CAWSHPGLGIQYF | TGTGCCTGGAGTCATCCAGGATTGGGCATTCAGTACTTC
- | TRBJ1-6 | TRBV27 | TRBD1 | CASSFYRGKDSPLHF | TGTGCCAGCAGTTTCTACAGGGGAAAGGATTCACCCCTCCACTTT
- | TRBJ1-2 | TRBV7-9 | - | CASSSMRGLGYGYTF | TGTGCCAGCAGCTCAATGCGGGGGCTAGGTTATGGCTACACCTTC
- | TRBJ2-3 | TRBV7-9 | TRBD2 | CASSDGRLAGLADTQYF | TGTGCCAGCAGCGACGGCCGCCTAGCGGGACTCGCAGATACGCAGTATTTT
once | TRBJ2-7 | TRBV9 | - | CASSITTLSYEQYF | TGTGCCAGCAGCATCACGACCCTCTCCTACGAGCAGTACTTC
- | TRBJ2-1 | TRBV27 | - | CASSLRGPQGYNEQFF | TGTGCCAGCAGCCTGAGGGGCCCCCAGGGGTACAATGAGCAGTTCTTC
- | TRBJ1-1 | TRBV7-3 | - | CASSLNPGNTEAFF | TGTGCCAGCAGCTTAAACCCGGGGAACACTGAAGCTTTCTTT
- | TRBJ1-6 | TRBV27 | - | CASSLWGADSPLHF | TGTGCCAGCAGTTTATGGGGGGCTGATTCACCCCTCCACTTT
- | TRBJ2-1 | TRBV9 | - | CASSAALAAGEQFF | TGTGCCAGCAGCGCCGCTCTAGCTGCGGGTGAGCAGTTCTTC
- | TRBJ1-5 | TRBV7-9 | - | CASSPIDGGSGQPQHF | TGTGCCAGCAGCCCCATTGATGGGGGTTCGGGTCAGCCCCAGCATTTT
- | TRBJ2-2 | TRBV18 | TRBD2 | CASSPKQLAGGGELFF | TGTGCCAGCTCACCAAAACAACTAGCGGGAGGAGGGGAGCTGTTTTTT
once | TRBJ1-5 | TRBV4-1 | - | CASSQDRQGNQPQHF | TGCGCCAGCAGCCAAGATAGGCAGGGAAATCAGCCCCAGCATTTT
once | TRBJ2-7 | TRBV19 | TRBD2 | CASSRGASGSSYEQYF | TGTGCCAGTAGTCGTGGGGCTAGCGGAAGCTCCTACGAGCAGTACTTC
- | TRBJ1-1 | TRBV7-3 | - | CASRRGLNTEAFF | TGTGCCAGCAGACGTGGTTTGAACACTGAAGCTTTCTTT
- | TRBJ2-3 | TRBV5-1 | TRBD2 | CASSLGPSGSTDTQYF | TGCGCCAGCAGCTTGGGTCCTAGCGGGAGCACAGATACGCAGTATTTT
- | TRBJ1-5 | TRBV28 | - | CASSLYSVNQPQHF | TGTGCCAGCAGTTTATACAGCGTTAATCAGCCCCAGCATTTT
once | TRBJ2-3 | TRBV20-1 | - | CSARVDTQYF | TGCAGTGCTAGAGTGGATACGCAGTATTTT
- | TRBJ2-1 | TRBV28 | TRBD2 | CASSFPPASGRFNEQFF | TGTGCCAGCAGTTTTCCCCCGGCTAGCGGGAGGTTTAATGAGCAGTTCTTC
- | TRBJ1-1 | TRBV11-1 | - | CASSFLLIDTSNTEAFF | TGTGCCAGCAGCTTTTTACTAATCGACACCTCGAACACTGAAGCTTTCTTT
- | TRBJ1-2 | TRBV25-1 | TRBD1 | CASSWDRGIYGYTF | TGTGCCAGCAGTTGGGACAGGGGGATTTATGGCTACACCTTC
- | TRBJ2-2 | TRBV6-4 | TRBD2 | CASSARSSGANTGELFF | TGTGCCAGCAGTGCGAGGAGTAGCGGGGCGAACACCGGGGAGCTGTTTTTT
- | TRBJ1-2 | TRBV2 | TRBD1 | CASTRDRGDYGYTF | TGTGCCAGCACTCGGGACAGGGGGGACTATGGCTACACCTTC
- | TRBJ1-2 | TRBV10-1 | - | CASSPWAVSHYGYTF | TGCGCCAGCAGTCCTTGGGCAGTGAGCCACTATGGCTACACCTTC
- | TRBJ2-1 | TRBV5-1 | TRBD2 | CASSYGTSAVNEQFF | TGCGCCAGCAGCTACGGGACTAGCGCGGTCAATGAGCAGTTCTTC
- | TRBJ1-4 | TRBV25-1 | - | CASSDRQGGTNEKLFF | TGTGCCAGCAGTGATCGGCAGGGCGGCACTAATGAAAAACTGTTTTTT
- | TRBJ2-7 | TRBV15 | - | CATSRAGQPVQYF | TGTGCCACCAGCAGAGCGGGCCAGCCGGTGCAGTACTTC
- | TRBJ2-2 | TRBV5-1 | - | CASSLVFGSGELFF | TGCGCCAGCAGCTTGGTGTTCGGGTCCGGGGAGCTGTTTTTT
- | TRBJ1-2 | TRBV18 | - | CASSPAEGGYTF | TGTGCCAGCTCACCCGCCGAAGGCGGCTACACCTTC